This TCR beta chain appears in the sequencing data of a study of blood T cell repertoires in COVID-19. At the level of the study: From T cells, B-cell-depleted T cells, or PBMCs came the material, which was cDNA or gDNA.

The CDR3 covers 16 residues. CDR1 SGHRS and CDR2 YFSETQ come from the germline V gene. The germline V and J ends were trimmed by 4 bases and 0 bases, with 16 bases remaining between them. Across 24 US areas, participants ranged in age from about 18 to 90 years. Original analysis: Researchers report that nucleated cell counts were estimated from reference gene primer amplification. Sequencing used immunoSEQ multiplex PCR; TCRdb keeps in-frame clones, though not all of them. V and J calls plus clone size are reproduced from that table; the DNA served to infer D and trimming. Of 350,000 to 400,000 clones in the sample, approximately 90% were seen once.

Material: PBMCs or T cells enriched from blood (not recorded which). This clonotype was obtained from a woman aged 30 to 39 with acute COVID-19. The chain joins TRBV5-1 to TRBJ1-2; D is ambiguous. The CDR3 spells CASSRGDSNSNYGYTF. The CDR3 coding sequence is TGCGCCAGCAGCCGGGGAGACTCGAACTCTAACTATGGCTACACCTTC.